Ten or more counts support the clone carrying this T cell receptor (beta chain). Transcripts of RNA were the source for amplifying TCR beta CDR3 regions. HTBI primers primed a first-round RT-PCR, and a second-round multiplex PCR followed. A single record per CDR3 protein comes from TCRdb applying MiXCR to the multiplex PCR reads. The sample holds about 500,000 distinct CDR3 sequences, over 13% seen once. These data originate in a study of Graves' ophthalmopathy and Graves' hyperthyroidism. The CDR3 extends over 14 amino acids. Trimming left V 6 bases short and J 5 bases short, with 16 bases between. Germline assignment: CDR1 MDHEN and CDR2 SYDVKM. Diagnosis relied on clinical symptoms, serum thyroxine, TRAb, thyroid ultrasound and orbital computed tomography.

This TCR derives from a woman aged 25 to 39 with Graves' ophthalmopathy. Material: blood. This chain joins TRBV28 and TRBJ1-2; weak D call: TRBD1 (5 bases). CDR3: CASSPPGRGYGYTF. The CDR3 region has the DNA TGTGCCAGCAGCCCTCCGGGACGGGGATATGGCTACACCTTC.